This record covers a single TCR beta chain. No antigen is known for it. Researchers built TCR beta libraries using quantitative 5'-RACE with molecular barcodes. One entry per CDR3 protein results from TCRdb running MiXCR on the 5' RACE reads. The sample lists about 800,000 distinct CDR3 sequences, 10% to 15% occurring once. Germline CDR1 MNHEY, CDR2 SMNVEV (reference sequence). The CDR3 has 15 amino acids. The V end was cut by 2 bases, the J end by 5 bases, with 15 bases between. This sample was taken from a study of CD8 T cells in ankylosing spondylitis. Overall study findings and caveats: Peripheral blood held disease-linked clones only at relatively low frequency, and these were CD8+. Some motif variants were previously reported in reactive arthritis synovial fluid and blood. Matched ankylosing spondylitis synovial fluid reportedly contained a significantly enriched population of disease-linked clones. Seemingly distinctive of ankylosing spondylitis blood was a TCR beta motif formed by eight highly homologous variants.

The sample taken for sequencing was blood, either unsorted or a sorted T cell fraction (not recorded which). This rearrangement joins TRBV27 to TRBJ2-5, with no clear D. The TCR comes from a male donor with ankylosing spondylitis. This chain's CDR3 is CASSLRAMGWETQYF. The CDR3 DNA reads as TGTGCCAGCAGTTTAAGGGCAATGGGATGGGAGACCCAGTACTTC.